This T cell receptor beta chain came from a study of blood T cell repertoires in COVID-19. About the study: The origin of the acute and convalescent COVID-19 samples was the United States, Italy and Spain. The analysed material was cDNA or gDNA that came from T cells, B-cell-depleted T cells, or PBMCs.

CDR3 length: 15 amino acids. Germline-derived CDR1 and CDR2 are SEHNR and FQNEAQ (reference sequence). The J segment lost 2 bases and the V segment lost 5 bases, leaving 9 bases of the junction unmatched. Authors' data handling: Estimated nucleated cell counts came from reference gene primer amplification. Here immunoSEQ multiplex PCR was the method, and the copy in TCRdb shows in-frame clones only, minus some. V, J and clone size derive from that table, while D and trimming were established from the DNA sequence. The table lists roughly 74,000 clones, almost 90% of them singletons, with roughly 1.9% in the top ten.

Sequenced sample: peripheral blood. The receptor's source is a woman older than 75 with active or convalescent COVID-19. This chain joins TRBV7-9 and TRBJ2-7; 7 nucleotides align to TRBD1. CDR3 nucleotide sequence: TGTGCCAGCAGCCCCCACGGGACAGATCCCTACGAGCAGTACTTC. Translated, it gives CASSPHGTDPYEQYF.